This T cell receptor beta chain was found in a study of response to subunit inactivated influenza vaccine. This clonotype was detected a few times. TCRdb analysed the RT-PCR reads with MiXCR anew, one entry per CDR3 protein. Counted here are 530,000 or so distinct CDR3 sequences, 13% to 15% occurring once; the ten biggest clones make up more than 9.5%. Trimming shortened V by 0 bases and J by 9 bases, and 15 bases separated the two germline ends. CDR1 and CDR2 (germline): KGHSY, FQNENV. This CDR3 has 14 amino acids. This rearrangement joins TRBV16 to TRBJ2-7; D is undetermined. The specimen comprised PBMCs from blood, sampled 11 to 12 days after vaccination. This TCR was recovered from a man aged 50-60 years who received an inactivated influenza vaccine. CDR3 DNA: TGTGCCAGCAGCCAATCTAGGACGGCGGCGTGGCAGTACTTC. Translation gives CASSQSRTAAWQYF.